Listed here are 21 T cell receptor beta chains from one sample, sequenced in a study of cytomegalovirus exposure and HLA in healthy donors. With 60 Vbeta and 13 Jbeta primers, the PCR was carried out. TCRdb's table, derived via immunoSEQ multiplex PCR, lists solely in-frame clones and lacks some. The sample records about 130,000 clones, around 85% being singletons. The sequencing input was PBMCs. These receptors were taken from a boy between 5 and 17 years old in good health and CMV-seronegative.

The V call is TRBV5-4, the J call TRBJ2-1; 7 bases map to TRBD1. Trimming cost V 1 base and J 4 bases; bases outside gene matches: 11. From germline, CDR1 is SGHNT and CDR2 YYREEE (reference sequence). The CDR3 runs 17 residues. CDR3 sequence: CASSLSHRGIGYNEQFF. The CDR3, as DNA: TGTGCCAGCAGCTTGTCTCACAGGGGTATTGGGTACAATGAGCAGTTCTTC.

This clone appeared a single time. At one boundary the junction diverges from the germline segment, which might be a read error. The chain carries TRBV7-9 and TRBJ1-2; D not certain. There are 12 residues in the CDR3. Germline V gives CDR1 SEHNR, CDR2 FQNEAQ (reference sequence). In DNA form, the CDR3 reads TGTTCCAGCAGCTTAGGGAGCTATGGCTACACCTTC. This sequence encodes CSSSLGSYGYTF.

This clone was seen a few times. The chain links TRBV4-3 to TRBJ1-5, with 7 bases that match TRBD1. The CDR3 is 14 amino acids. Unmatched junction bases numbered 7, after V lost 4 bases and J lost 7 bases. Germline V lookup: CDR1 LGHNA, CDR2 YSLEER. CDR3 residues: CASSPRQGWQPQHF. DNA for the CDR3: TGCGCCAGCAGCCCGAGACAGGGATGGCAGCCCCAGCATTTT.

The rearrangement links TRBV7-2 to TRBJ2-7; D is unresolved. Germline loops: CDR1 SGHTA, CDR2 FQGNSA. The CDR3 runs to 15 residues. V was cut by 1 base and J by 2 bases, with 12 bases left in between. The CDR3: CASSLVGSSTYEQYF. The CDR3 nucleotides read TGTGCCAGCAGCTTAGTGGGCTCTTCGACCTACGAGCAGTACTTC.

This sequence joins TRBV15 and TRBJ2-2; 7 bases fit TRBD1. V lost 4 bases to trimming and J lost 8 bases; unmatched junction nucleotides: 4. Germline V CDR1 and CDR2: LNHNV, YYDKDF (reference sequence). The CDR3 is made up of 13 amino acids. CDR3 bases: TGTGCCACCAGCAATAGACAGGGTGGGGAGCTGTTTTTT. The encoded protein is CATSNRQGGELFF.

The chain couples TRBV18 to TRBJ2-5; 9 bases line up with TRBD1. V lost 2 bases, J lost 7 bases, and 8 bases stayed unmatched. The CDR3 sequence is 15 residues long. Germline-derived CDR1 and CDR2 are KGHSH and LQKENI. CDR3 bases: TGTGCCAGCTCACCAAGGGACAGGGTGTATAGGACCCAGTACTTC. It is translated as CASSPRDRVYRTQYF.

The genes are TRBV7-3 and TRBJ1-1; D is unresolved. The CDR3 is made up of 14 amino acids. Trimming cost V 1 base and J 1 base, with 7 bases left between them. CDR1 and CDR2 (germline): SGHTA, FQGTGA. CDR3: CASSLNNRNTEAFF. In DNA form, the CDR3 reads TGTGCCAGCAGCTTAAACAACAGGAACACTGAAGCTTTCTTT.

This chain connects TRBV7-9 to TRBJ1-2; no definite D call. CDR1 SEHNR and CDR2 FQNEAQ come from the germline V gene (reference sequence). CDR3 length equals 12 residues. The V gene lost 3 bases and the J gene lost 8 bases, with 10 bases spanning the gap. CDR3 sequence: CASSFAEGGYTF. Here the CDR3 DNA reads TGTGCCAGCAGCTTCGCCGAGGGAGGCTACACCTTC.

The chain joins TRBV5-5 to TRBJ1-2; 7 bases are a match to TRBD1. The CDR3 runs to 14 residues. V lost 3 bases, J lost 0 bases, and 2 bases stayed unmatched. Germline CDR1 is SGHKS and CDR2 is YYEKEE (reference sequence). DNA of the CDR3: TGTGCCAGCAGCTGGGACAGTTCTAACTATGGCTACACCTTC. Its translation is CASSWDSSNYGYTF.

The chain is built from TRBV12-5 and TRBJ1-3, with D perhaps matching TRBD1 (6 bases). Germline V gives CDR1 LGHNT, CDR2 FRNRAP. Trimming removed 0 bases from V and 5 bases from J, with 23 bases in between. The CDR3 totals 19 residues. CDR3 sequence: CASGLVPKSTGLGRNTIYF. CDR3 nucleotides: TGTGCTAGTGGTTTGGTCCCGAAATCCACAGGGCTTGGCAGAAACACCATATATTTT.

The CDR3 spells CASRAGLLDEQFF. In DNA form, the CDR3 reads TGTGCCAGCAGGGCAGGCTTGTTGGATGAGCAGTTCTTC. The rearrangement uses TRBV2 and TRBJ2-1; D call uncertain. The CDR3 consists of 13 residues. Trimming removed 6 bases at V and 8 bases at J, with 14 bases between. CDR1 and CDR2 (germline): SNHLY, FYNNEI.

The gene calls are TRBV5-6 and TRBJ1-4; D might be TRBD1 (5 bases). This CDR3 comprises 15 residues. Germline CDR1 is SGHDT and CDR2 is YYEEEE. Trimming stripped 7 bases from V and 0 bases from J, with 13 bases between. The CDR3 sequence: CASAVWTSTNEKLFF. The CDR3 nucleotides read TGTGCCAGCGCTGTGTGGACATCAACTAATGAAAAACTGTTTTTT.

The chain recombines TRBV6-6 with TRBJ2-1; 11 bases are a match to TRBD1. Germline values: CDR1 MNHNY, CDR2 SVGAGI (reference sequence). Trimming took 10 bases from V and 4 from J; bases not matched to a gene: 9. This CDR3 has 15 amino acids. The CDR3: CATLRTGGQYNEQFF. CDR3 sequence (DNA): TGTGCCACCTTAAGGACAGGGGGCCAATACAATGAGCAGTTCTTC.

The CDR3 spells CASSWPSWVAGTYEQYF. CDR3 coding DNA: TGTGCCAGCAGCTGGCCATCTTGGGTAGCGGGGACCTACGAGCAGTACTTC. The rearrangement links TRBV7-2 to TRBJ2-7; 8 positions agree with TRBD2. The germline V gene has CDR1 SGHTA and CDR2 FQGNSA. V lost 4 bases and J lost 2; bases outside the gene matches: 13. The CDR3 runs to 17 residues.

The J gene is TRBJ1-1, the V gene TRBV7-2, with TRBD1 identical over 7 bases. V trimming: 2 bases; J trimming: 1 base; junction bases outside the gene matches: 4. Germline CDR1 reads SGHTA; CDR2 reads FQGNSA. CDR3 size: 15 residues. The CDR3 DNA is TGTGCCAGCAGCTTATCCGGACAGGCGAACACTGAAGCTTTCTTT. This codes for CASSLSGQANTEAFF.

The chain joins TRBV18 to TRBJ1-2; TRBD1 might be the D (6 bases). Between the trimmed V and J ends, which lost 5 bases and 5 bases, there was a span of 18 bases. CDR3 size: 15 residues. The germline V gene encodes CDR1 KGHSH and CDR2 LQKENI. CDR3 nucleotides: TGTGCCAGCTCAGCCTCCGGGACAACCAGTTATGGCTACACCTTC. Protein sequence: CASSASGTTSYGYTF.

This chain joins TRBV15 and TRBJ1-5, with 7 bases aligning to TRBD1. CDR1 and CDR2 from the germline V gene are LNHNV and YYDKDF (reference sequence). The CDR3 is 16 residues long. V dropped 0 bases and J dropped 5; count of bases not matched to a gene: 7. CDR3 in amino acids: CATSREGRGVHQPQHF. The CDR3 DNA reads TGTGCCACCAGCAGAGAGGGCAGGGGGGTCCATCAGCCCCAGCATTTT.

The chain combines TRBV7-3 with TRBJ2-1, with a possible D match to TRBD2 (6 bases). The CDR3 consists of 16 residues. V gave up 3 bases and J gave up 0 bases, with 12 bases separating them. Germline assignment: CDR1 SGHTA and CDR2 FQGTGA. DNA for the CDR3: TGTGCCAGCAGCTTTTCGGGGGAAGCCTCCTACAATGAGCAGTTCTTC. It specifies CASSFSGEASYNEQFF.

The chain is built from TRBV5-6 and TRBJ1-2; 8 positions match TRBD1. Looked up from germline, CDR1 is SGHDT and CDR2 is YYEEEE. The CDR3 is 14 amino acids. V gave up 0 bases and J gave up 5 bases; unmatched junction bases: 3. CDR3 region: CASSLVDREYGYTF. The CDR3 nucleotides read TGTGCCAGCAGCTTGGTGGACAGGGAATATGGCTACACCTTC.

The chain is built from TRBV5-6 and TRBJ2-3; D unresolved. The germline V gene has CDR1 SGHDT and CDR2 YYEEEE. V was cut by 0 bases and J by 1 base, with 6 bases left in between. The CDR3 length is 14 residues. The CDR3 protein is CASSLAPGTDTQYF. CDR3 in DNA: TGTGCCAGCAGCTTGGCCCCTGGCACAGATACGCAGTATTTT.

The rearrangement links TRBV6-5 to TRBJ2-7; 9 bases agree with TRBD2. The V and J ends lost 7 bases and 3 bases, in that order; junction bases with no gene match: 4. CDR1 and CDR2 (germline): MNHEY, SVGAGI. CDR3 size: 13 residues. DNA for the CDR3: TGTGCCAGCAACCTAGCGGGACACTACGAGCAGTACTTC. Protein sequence: CASNLAGHYEQYF.